Listed below are T cell receptor beta chains from one sample, sequenced in a study of OX40 agonist ivuxolimab in advanced cancers. Method: immunoSEQ multiplex PCR; TCRdb's copy keeps in-frame clones and lacks some. Of about 62,000 clones detected, approximately 79% appear once; the ten largest clones hold about 11%. Here the sequenced sample was CD4+ or CD8+ T cells sorted from blood, taken in a trial of the OX40 agonist ivuxolimab. Receptor source: an adult with an advanced solid tumor such as melanoma, head and neck, liver or kidney cancer. CDR3s include the opening cysteine and the closing phenylalanine or tryptophan. Fields, in order: J gene, V gene, clone size, CDR3 length, D gene, CDR3 DNA, CDR3 protein. A D gene is named only where the DNA matches it firmly. The size of a clone is reported for some rows only, either as once, few or many, or as a class for expanded clones.

>TRBJ1-3|TRBV16|.|17|TRBD1
TGTGCCAGCAGCATCCGACTCGACAGGGAATCTGGAAACACCATATATTTT
CASSIRLDRESGNTIYF
>TRBJ1-1|TRBV29-1|.|15|.
TGCAGCGTTGAATCCCTTTCAGCCGTCTATGCTGAAGCTTTCTTT
CSVESLSAVYAEAFF
>TRBJ2-1|TRBV7-9|.|12|.
TGTGCCAGCAGCTTAGGAAACAATGAGCAGTTCTTC
CASSLGNNEQFF
>TRBJ2-7|TRBV5-1|.|15|TRBD1
TGCGCCAGCAGCTTGGTCGGGACAGGGACCTACGAGCAGTACTTC
CASSLVGTGTYEQYF
>TRBJ1-1|TRBV5-6|.|14|.
TGTGCCAGCAGCTTTGGGGGGCGCGGCACTGAAGCTTTCTTT
CASSFGGRGTEAFF
>TRBJ2-2|TRBV5-1|.|13|.
TGCGCCAGCAGCTGGAGCCAGGGCGGGGAGCTGTTTTTT
CASSWSQGGELFF
>TRBJ2-3|TRBV6-1|.|15|TRBD1
TGTGCCAGCAGCAGGGGACAGGGAGGGACAGATACGCAGTATTTT
CASSRGQGGTDTQYF
>TRBJ2-7|TRBV7-9|.|11|.
TGTGCCAGCAGCCAAGGCAACGAGCAGTACTTC
CASSQGNEQYF
>TRBJ1-2|TRBV6-5|medium-sized|15|.
TGTGCCAGCAGTTACTCAAGTGGGGGGCAGTATGGCTACACCTTC
CASSYSSGGQYGYTF
>TRBJ2-1|TRBV6-5|.|14|.
TGTGCCAGCAAAGCACTCCGGACGGTCAATGAGCAGTTCTTC
CASKALRTVNEQFF
>TRBJ1-1|TRBV7-2|.|14|.
TGTGCCAGCAGCTTACAGGGTCTGAACACTGAAGCTTTCTTT
CASSLQGLNTEAFF
>TRBJ2-1|TRBV21-1|few|16|.
TGTGCCAGCAGCATACCAGTATCGGGACCGGTAAGTGAGCAGTTCTTC
CASSIPVSGPVSEQFF
>TRBJ1-2|TRBV4-3|.|14|.
TGCGCCAGCAGCCAAGATGGGGGACGAGCTGGCTACACCTTC
CASSQDGGRAGYTF
>TRBJ2-7|TRBV7-9|.|13|.
TGTGCCAGCAGCTTCCGGGTGACATACGAGCAGTACTTC
CASSFRVTYEQYF
>TRBJ2-3|TRBV27|few|16|.
TGTGCCAGCAGTTACCTAGTCGGGACGATGACAGATACGCAGTATTTT
CASSYLVGTMTDTQYF
>TRBJ2-3|TRBV15|once|17|.
TGTGCCACCAGCAGAGATCCTAGGAGGGAGGGCACAGATACGCAGTATTTT
CATSRDPRREGTDTQYF
>TRBJ2-3|TRBV25-1|few|11|.
TGTGCCAGCAGTGAAGTGGATACGCAGTATTTT
CASSEVDTQYF
>TRBJ2-1|TRBV6-4|.|14|TRBD1
TGTGCCAGAAACCTCGGGACAGGGGACAATGAGCAGTTCTTC
CARNLGTGDNEQFF
>TRBJ1-4|TRBV12-5|.|14|TRBD1
TGTGCTAGTGGTTCGGGACAGATTAATGAAAAACTGTTTTTT
CASGSGQINEKLFF
>TRBJ2-1|TRBV5-6|.|17|.
TGTGCCAGCAGCGTGGATTGGATGGGGGGACGAAACAATGAGCAGTTCTTC
CASSVDWMGGRNNEQFF
>TRBJ1-2|TRBV18|.|14|TRBD1
TGTGCCAGCTCACAGGGGACAGACCTATATGGCTACACCTTC
CASSQGTDLYGYTF
>TRBJ2-2|TRBV11-2|.|18|TRBD2
TGTGCCAGCAGCCCTAGACTAGCGGGGGGCCCGAACACCGGGGAGCTGTTTTTT
CASSPRLAGGPNTGELFF
>TRBJ2-7|TRBV9|.|15|.
TGTGCCAGCAGCGGCCTTCCGGGACCCACCACCGAGCAGTACTTC
CASSGLPGPTTEQYF
>TRBJ1-2|TRBV5-6|.|16|.
TGTGCCAGCAGCTCGCCTCGTGATTTGAGGAACTATGGCTACACCTTC
CASSSPRDLRNYGYTF
>TRBJ2-1|TRBV25-1|.|15|.
TGTGCCAGCAGCGCCACCCGGGGAACCTACAATGAGCAGTTCTTC
CASSATRGTYNEQFF
>TRBJ2-2|TRBV4-3|.|15|.
TGCGCCAGCAGCCGTATGCCAGGGGACACCGGGGAGCTGTTTTTT
CASSRMPGDTGELFF
>TRBJ2-1|TRBV7-2|.|18|.
TGTGCCAGCAGCTTAAGGACAGGCCGGGGGTGGGTCCGCAATGAGCAGTTCTTC
CASSLRTGRGWVRNEQFF
>TRBJ2-7|TRBV15|.|12|TRBD1
TGTGCCACCAGCCCAGGGGGCTACGAGCAGTACTTC
CATSPGGYEQYF